This record covers a single T cell receptor beta chain. Germline lookup yields CDR1 SNHLY and CDR2 FYNNEI. The CDR3 runs 14 residues. V was cut by 0 bases and J by 3 bases, with 9 bases left in between. The repertoire was sequenced with immunoSEQ multiplex PCR; TCRdb's copy has only in-frame clones and lacks some. The table lists fewer than 150,000 clones, roughly nine tenths of them singletons. The record originates from a study of T cell responses to AZD1222 COVID-19 vaccine. Study details: Second-dose intervals near 4 or 12 weeks were combined.

The chain carries TRBV2 and TRBJ2-7; D is ambiguous. This TCR came from an adult in good health. Sequencing used peripheral blood, obtained on day 0 of AZD1222 vaccination. The DNA of the CDR3 is TGTGCCAGCAGTGAAGCGCCTGACTTCTACGAGCAGTACTTC. Translated, it gives CASSEAPDFYEQYF.